The 23 T cell receptor beta chains presented below share a single source sample, sequenced in a study of blood T cell repertoires in COVID-19. Here immunoSEQ multiplex PCR was the method, and the copy in TCRdb shows in-frame clones only, minus some. The table records some 80,000 clones, roughly 81% of them present only once. Material: peripheral blood. The receptors originated from a man aged 55 to 70 with COVID-19, enrolled during active disease.

This chain links TRBV11-2 with TRBJ1-5, with D unclear. Germline loops: CDR1 SGHAT, CDR2 FQNNGV. The CDR3 covers 13 residues. The V and J ends lost 0 bases and 6 bases respectively, with 6 bases between them. CDR3 amino acids: CASSLDPSQPQHF. The CDR3 DNA sequence: TGTGCCAGCAGCTTAGATCCGAGTCAGCCCCAGCATTTT.

A few counts support this clone. This chain connects TRBV27 to TRBJ1-1; 9 nucleotides line up with TRBD1. J gave up 8 bases and V 7 bases, and 5 bases lay outside the gene matches. CDR3 length: 12 amino acids. The germline CDR1 and CDR2 sequences are MNHEY and SMNVEV (reference sequence). CDR3 residues: CASNGQGREAFF. CDR3 nucleotide sequence: TGTGCCAGCAATGGACAGGGGAGGGAAGCTTTCTTT.

The rearrangement uses TRBV7-3 and TRBJ2-5; D is uncertain. The CDR3 is 13 amino acids. Germline lookup yields CDR1 SGHTA and CDR2 FQGTGA. Trimming stripped 0 bases from V and 3 bases from J, with 5 bases between. The CDR3 region is CASSLTQKETQYF. Here the CDR3 DNA reads TGTGCCAGCAGCTTAACCCAGAAAGAGACCCAGTACTTC. The full variable domain, with the rest looked up from reference TRBV7-3 and TRBJ2-5, is GAGVSQTPSNKVTEKGKYVELRCDPISGHTALYWYRQSLGQGPEFLIYFQGTGAADDSGLPNDRFFAVRPEGSVSTLKIQRTERGDSAVYLCASSLTQKETQYFGPGTRLLVL.

This sequence joins TRBV24-1 and TRBJ1-2; D not certain. Trimming left V 1 base short and J 1 base short, with 3 bases between. The length of the CDR3 is 13 residues. Germline V gene sequence: CDR1 KGHDR, CDR2 SFDVKD. This chain's CDR3 is CATSDFYNYGYTF. CDR3 nucleotides: TGTGCCACCAGTGATTTCTATAACTATGGCTACACCTTC.

This chain uses TRBV11-2 with TRBJ2-1, with D possibly TRBD1 on 5 matching bases. V was pared by 5 bases and J by 4 bases, with 12 bases between. Germline V CDR1 and CDR2: SGHAT, FQNNGV. The CDR3 sequence is 14 residues long. CDR3 DNA sequence: TGTGCCAGCAGCAATGCAGGGATTTACAATGAGCAGTTCTTC. Translating it yields CASSNAGIYNEQFF.

This chain joins TRBV2 and TRBJ2-7, with D possibly being TRBD2 (7 bases). Trimming left V 6 bases short and J 0 bases short, with 18 bases between. CDR1 is SNHLY, CDR2 FYNNEI, per germline. The CDR3 consists of 16 residues. CDR3 loop: CASRTSGGGVSYEQYF. The DNA for the CDR3 is TGTGCCAGCAGAACGTCTGGAGGGGGGGTCTCCTACGAGCAGTACTTC.

The genes are TRBV12-3 or TRBV12-4 and TRBJ2-3; D is unresolved. V was pared by 10 bases and J by 2 bases, with 13 bases between. The CDR3 covers 13 residues. The CDR3, as DNA: TGTGCCACCGAACTTTCTCACACAGATACGCAGTATTTT. This translates into CATELSHTDTQYF.

This clone was counted only a few times. The J gene is TRBJ1-2, the V gene TRBV10-2; D is undetermined. Deletions cut 8 bases from V and 4 bases from J, with 17 bases between. The CDR3 sequence is 14 residues long. Germline V lookup: CDR1 WSHSY, CDR2 SAAADI. The CDR3 here is CASGFAEDFYGYTF. The CDR3 nucleotides are TGCGCCAGCGGTTTTGCGGAAGACTTCTATGGCTACACCTTC.

The chain carries TRBV3-1 (or the pseudogene TRBV3-2) and TRBJ2-7; 8 bases match TRBD1. CDR1 and CDR2 from the germline V gene are LGHDT and YNNKEL (reference sequence). The CDR3 has 14 residues. Trimming removed 1 base from V and 3 bases from J; junction bases left unmatched: 2. The CDR3 here is CASSQGGTGYEQYF. The CDR3 DNA reads TGTGCCAGCAGCCAAGGAGGGACAGGCTACGAGCAGTACTTC.

This chain links TRBV5-4 with TRBJ2-3, with TRBD2 matching over 11 bases. The CDR3 is 15 residues long. Germline-derived CDR1 and CDR2 are SGHNT and YYREEE (reference sequence). V dropped 2 bases and J dropped 4; count of bases not matched to a gene: 3. CDR3 nucleotide sequence: TGTGCCAGCAGCTTCGGGACTAGCGGTTCAGATACGCAGTATTTT. Translating it yields CASSFGTSGSDTQYF.

The J gene is TRBJ2-1, the V gene TRBV5-1, with 8 positions matching TRBD1. Germline trimming cut 4 bases from V and 2 bases from J; bases unmatched to any gene: 8. Per the germline V gene, CDR1 is SGHRS and CDR2 is YFSETQ. The length of the CDR3 is 16 residues. CDR3 residues: CASSRVPGQAYNEQFF. The CDR3 nucleotides are TGCGCCAGCAGCAGGGTCCCGGGACAGGCCTACAATGAGCAGTTCTTC. Using reference TRBV5-1 and TRBJ2-1 for the parts outside the CDR3, the full variable domain is KAGVTQTPRYLIKTRGQQVTLSCSPISGHRSVSWYQQTPGQGLQFLFEYFSETQRNKGNFPGRFSGRQFSNSRSEMNVSTLELGDSALYLCASSRVPGQAYNEQFFGPGTRLTVL.

The chain couples TRBV19 to TRBJ1-2; 8 nucleotides agree with TRBD1. The CDR3 runs to 14 residues. The germline V gene has CDR1 LNHDA and CDR2 SQIVND (reference sequence). V was pared by 6 bases and J by 6 bases, with 9 bases of the junction left unmatched. In DNA form, the CDR3 reads TGTGCCAGTAGAATTATGACAGGGGCCAATGGCTACACCTTC. It yields the protein CASRIMTGANGYTF.

This clone has a handful of counts. The V call is TRBV5-1, the J call TRBJ2-2; 9 nucleotides line up with TRBD1. CDR1 and CDR2 (germline): SGHRS, YFSETQ. V dropped 0 bases and J dropped 7; count of bases not matched to a gene: 10. The CDR3 consists of 17 residues. The CDR3 bases are TGCGCCAGCAGCTTGGTGTCCCGGGACAGGGCCGGCGGGGAGCTGTTTTTT. This translates into CASSLVSRDRAGGELFF.

The chain uses TRBV7-9 and TRBJ1-4; 8 nucleotides agree with TRBD1. J was trimmed by 7 bases and V by 5 bases; bases with no gene match: 9. In germline, CDR1 is SEHNR, CDR2 FQNEAQ (reference sequence). This CDR3 is built from 15 residues. CDR3 amino acids: CASSVGQGHSEKLFF. The CDR3 DNA sequence: TGTGCCAGCAGCGTTGGACAGGGCCACTCTGAAAAACTGTTTTTT.

The rearrangement links TRBV5-4 to TRBJ1-3; TRBD1 is a possible D gene (6 bases). This CDR3 spans 15 amino acids. The V end lost 5 bases, the J end lost 4 bases, and 16 bases lay between the germline ends. Germline loops: CDR1 SGHNT, CDR2 YYREEE (reference sequence). The CDR3 nucleotides are TGTGCCAGCAGTCAACGGGACAACGCCGGAAACACCATATATTTT. Translation gives CASSQRDNAGNTIYF. The variable domain in full, completed from reference TRBV5-4 and TRBJ1-3, reads ETGVTQSPTHLIKTRGQQVTLRCSSQSGHNTVSWYQQALGQGPQFIFQYYREEENGRGNFPPRFSGLQFPNYSSELNVNALELDDSALYLCASSQRDNAGNTIYFGEGSWLTVV.

This clone was seen only once. V gene TRBV29-1 combines with J gene TRBJ1-2; weak D call: TRBD1 (6 bases). V lost 6 bases and J lost 4, with 18 bases in between. Germline lookup yields CDR1 SQVTM and CDR2 ANQGSEA. This CDR3 has 14 residues. The CDR3 DNA is TGCAGCGTCTTAGGACAGCAACCGACCTATGGCTACACCTTC. It yields the protein CSVLGQQPTYGYTF.

V is TRBV5-4 and J is TRBJ2-7, with 8 bases that match TRBD2. After removal of 0 bases from V and 6 bases from J, the junction contained 5 bases not matched to a gene. Germline assignment: CDR1 SGHNT and CDR2 YYREEE (reference sequence). The CDR3 runs to 14 residues. The CDR3 is CASSLGAGEGEQYF. Here the CDR3 DNA reads TGTGCCAGCAGCTTGGGAGCGGGAGAGGGCGAGCAGTACTTC.

The chain uses TRBV7-9 and TRBJ1-1; TRBD1 aligns across 7 bases. Germline loops: CDR1 SEHNR, CDR2 FQNEAQ (reference sequence). This CDR3 is built from 14 residues. V was clipped by 5 bases and J by 3 bases; unmatched bases: 6. The CDR3 sequence is CASSPDRPHTEAFF. The CDR3 coding sequence is TGTGCCAGCAGCCCGGACAGGCCCCACACTGAAGCTTTCTTT.

V and J are TRBV11-2 and TRBJ2-5; 8 bases line up with TRBD2. Losses at the gene ends were 11 bases for V and 2 bases for J; bases not matched to a gene: 4. Germline V gives CDR1 SGHAT, CDR2 FQNNGV. CDR3 length equals 12 residues. CDR3 sequence (DNA): TGTGCCGCCGGGGGGGCGCAAGAGACCCAGTACTTC. Translated: CAAGGAQETQYF.

This clone was detected a few times. This chain uses TRBV3-1 (or the pseudogene TRBV3-2) with TRBJ2-3; 8 bases map to TRBD2. CDR3 size: 17 residues. Germline V gene lookup returns CDR1 LGHDT and CDR2 YNNKEL (reference sequence). The ends lost 1 base at V and 4 bases at J; junction bases unmatched: 10. The CDR3 region has the DNA TGTGCCAGCAGCCAAGTCCGGGGGGCAGCGGGAGCAGATACGCAGTATTTT. It yields the protein CASSQVRGAAGADTQYF.

This chain joins TRBV5-6 and TRBJ1-1; D is possibly TRBD1 (6 bases). Germline CDR1 reads SGHDT; CDR2 reads YYEEEE. The CDR3 is 14 amino acids. The V gene lost 2 bases and the J gene lost 5 bases, with 13 bases spanning the gap. In DNA form, the CDR3 reads TGTGCCAGCAGCTTTACCACAGGGTATACTGAAGCTTTCTTT. Translated, it gives CASSFTTGYTEAFF.

This clone appeared a few times. The rearrangement joins TRBV7-9 to TRBJ2-1; D not resolved. V was clipped by 6 bases and J by 0 bases, with 12 bases between them. Germline CDR1 and CDR2: SEHNR and FQNEAQ (reference sequence). CDR3 length equals 15 residues. CDR3 in amino acids: CASSPPFGSYNEQFF. DNA for the CDR3: TGTGCCAGCAGTCCCCCCTTCGGCTCCTACAATGAGCAGTTCTTC.

This clone appeared a few times. The J gene is TRBJ1-3, the V gene TRBV19, with D hard to call. Trimming took 10 bases from V and 0 from J, leaving 19 bases between them. The germline CDR1 and CDR2 sequences are LNHDA and SQIVND (reference sequence). The CDR3 consists of 16 residues. The CDR3 spells CATQWGELVSGNTIYF. CDR3 DNA sequence: TGTGCCACCCAGTGGGGAGAGCTCGTCTCTGGAAACACCATATATTTT.